This T cell receptor beta chain was sequenced for a study of identical twins (dated by TCRdb to 2015 to 2016). General notes on the study: To test whether fetal clonotypes persist, this study deep-sequenced TCR alpha and beta repertoires from monozygotic twins, from unrelated adults of various ages, and from cord blood. Replicate twin experiments were performed at different times using different library preparation protocols to rule out contamination.

All donors were healthy Caucasians. The twin cohort comprised three pairs of female monozygotic twins, all aged roughly 18 to 30 years. RNA for TCR libraries was isolated from peripheral blood mononuclear cells. This clonotype appeared a few times. Its antigen specificity is not known. Base-call qualities are not available, and no considerably larger clone is one nucleotide away. The library was generated by 5' RACE. TCRdb shows the sequencer as Illumina HiSeq 2000. A universal primer binding site was introduced by template switching, and a unique molecular identifier was present in the final cDNA, enabling accurate counting of TCR cDNA molecules. Specific primers in the conserved constant-segment region were used to synthesize first-strand cDNA for TCR alpha and beta chains. To control for contamination, every cDNA library carried two barcodes: a SMART-Mk sample barcode plus Illumina barcodes. TruSeq adapter sequences along with Illumina sample barcodes were introduced in two successive PCR steps. The Illumina HiSeq platform was used with custom primers to sequence TCR alpha and beta cDNA libraries. For the original study's pipeline: Raw reads were processed with MiGEC to extract unique molecular identifiers, and MiXCR was used to determine CDR3 positions. For each individual, recombination models were inferred using an EM algorithm with the repgenHMM and IGoR tools. The analysis of shared clonotypes was done with the tcR package in R, with sharing normalized by the product of cloneset sizes. To study raw recombination free of thymic and clonal selection effects, out-of-frame nonproductive sequences were analyzed. Using fastp trimming at Q25 and MiXCR clonotype assembly, TCRdb reanalyzed the public sequencing data and kept in-frame beta chains. Identical CDR3 proteins give one entry, which carries the most common genes and DNA. The V and J calls, along with clone size, are taken from TCRdb and not from the paper's own processing. Within this sample are approximately 600,000 distinct CDR3 sequences, with 9% to 10% of them counted one time only. The leading ten clones occupy under 3.5% of the sample.

The investigation overall reported the following: Invariant T cells such as MAIT and iNKT could partly confound zero-insertion analyses, although diverse VJ usage argued against such confounding for most clonotypes. Because the same donors could not be followed over many years, the conclusions depended on cross-sectional statistical analysis. Excess twin sharing in beta out-of-frame sequences was weaker because fewer shared sequences lowered the signal-to-noise ratio. Fewer insertions were carried by abundant cord blood beta clonotypes, a similar but weaker trend appeared in young adult naive repertoires, and no such trend appeared in memory repertoires. Compared with coincidental sharing between unrelated individuals, an excess of low generation-probability sequences was observed among out-of-frame TCR alpha sequences shared between twins. In monozygotic twins, out-of-frame TCR alpha sharing was systematically underestimated by recombination models, although the models agreed with sharing between unrelated individuals.

The CDR3 has 15 amino acids, counting the end cysteine and phenylalanine. The kept DNA is CDR3 alone, 45 bases in frame from the first base. The trim is 5 bases for V and 5 bases for J, with a gap of 20 bases between the germline ends. CDR1 DFQATT and CDR2 SNEGSKA are derived from the germline V gene (reference sequence). These data were likewise used in another study, on yellow fever vaccine responses in identical twins. As that second paper reports: The T cell response to vaccination in identical twins was reported by the authors to appear partly convergent and partly personalized. Focusing on identical twins, the study followed the T cell clones that responded to the vaccine, and did so with precision.

The chain couples TRBV20-1 to TRBJ2-3; no D gene is confidently identified. This TCR came from a woman aged 18-35 years in good health. Material: PBMCs. The bases are TGCAGTGCTCCCATCATGGGCTCCGTCGGAGATACGCAGTATTTT. It specifies CSAPIMGSVGDTQYF.